These 20 T cell receptor beta chains came from one sample sequenced in a study of T cell responses to AZD1222 COVID-19 vaccine. The data were produced by immunoSEQ multiplex PCR, yet TCRdb's version contains in-frame clones alone and is incomplete. Here the sample spans approximately 300,000 clones, 90% to 95% being singletons. Sequenced here: peripheral blood, sampled 28 days after the second AZD1222 dose. The source is an adult who received the AZD1222 COVID-19 vaccine.

V and J are TRBV5-8 and TRBJ1-1; no firm D call. Trimming took off 2 bases at V and 0 bases at J, with 14 bases between the two ends. Germline CDR1 reads SGHTS; CDR2 reads YDEGEE. CDR3 length: 16 amino acids. CDR3 sequence reads: CASSLSWANMNTEAFF. The CDR3 coding sequence is TGTGCCAGCAGCTTATCGTGGGCGAACATGAACACTGAAGCTTTCTTT. The complete variable domain, with remaining parts taken from reference TRBV5-8 and TRBJ1-1, reads EAGVTQSPTHLIKTRGQQATLRCSPISGHTSVYWYQQALGLGLQFLLWYDEGEERNRGNFPPRFSGRQFPNYSSELNVNALELEDSALYLCASSLSWANMNTEAFFGQGTRLTVV.

This clone appeared once. The CDR3 here is CASRRNDYGYTF. The CDR3 DNA follows: TGTGCCAGCAGGCGAAACGACTATGGCTACACCTTC. The V call is TRBV28, the J call TRBJ1-2; no clear D. This CDR3 contains 12 residues. V was clipped by 6 bases and J by 3 bases, with 8 bases between them. Germline V CDR1 and CDR2: MDHEN, SYDVKM.

This chain connects TRBV28 to TRBJ1-6, with unresolved D. This CDR3 has 13 residues. Germline V gives CDR1 MDHEN, CDR2 SYDVKM. V lost 6 bases and J 10 bases, leaving 13 bases between the germline ends. CDR3 DNA: TGTGCCAGCAGAGGAGGGAATGCGTCACCCCTCCACTTT. Translating gives CASRGGNASPLHF.

The chain joins TRBV28 to TRBJ1-5; D call uncertain. V gave up 7 bases and J gave up 1 base, with 2 bases separating them. The CDR3 contains 11 residues. Germline V gives CDR1 MDHEN, CDR2 SYDVKM. The CDR3 DNA is TGTGCCAGCATGAGCAATCAGCCCCAGCATTTT. This gives the protein CASMSNQPQHF.

The chain has TRBV20-1 and TRBJ1-1; D gene unclear. This CDR3 has 11 residues. V gave up 5 bases and J gave up 1 base, with 5 bases separating them. The germline V gene has CDR1 DFQATT and CDR2 SNEGSKA (reference sequence). Here the CDR3 reads CSAPENTEAFF. The CDR3 DNA follows: TGCAGTGCTCCGGAGAACACTGAAGCTTTCTTT.

This chain links TRBV12-3 or TRBV12-4 with TRBJ1-1; D is possibly TRBD1 (5 bases). The CDR3 runs 12 residues. V was pared by 7 bases and J by 2 bases, with 8 bases between. The CDR3, as DNA: TGTGCCAGCAAGACAGTTAACACTGAAGCTTTCTTT. As protein: CASKTVNTEAFF.

The chain carries TRBV6-5 and TRBJ1-6; no clear D. Looked up from germline, CDR1 is MNHEY and CDR2 is SVGAGI. This CDR3 is 14 amino acids long. The V end lost 6 bases, the J end lost 6 bases, and 12 bases lay between the germline ends. The DNA of the CDR3 is TGTGCCAGCAGCCCGGGCCAAATTAATTCACCCCTCCACTTT. Translating it yields CASSPGQINSPLHF.

The J gene is TRBJ1-5, the V gene TRBV19; D perhaps matches TRBD1 (5 bases). The CDR3 has 12 amino acids. Germline V gene lookup returns CDR1 LNHDA and CDR2 SQIVND (reference sequence). V lost 8 bases and J lost 7, with 12 bases in between. The CDR3 DNA is TGTGCCAGTGGCATGGGGGGGCAGCCCCAGCATTTT. Its translation is CASGMGGQPQHF.

To note about this clone: Germline is not matched at one junction end, which may reflect a read error. V usage is TRBV2 and J usage is TRBJ1-1; D is unclear. Germline CDR1 reads SNHLY; CDR2 reads FYNNEI. The CDR3 length is 11 residues. This CDR3 reads CASSTAGEGRF. The CDR3 DNA follows: TGTGCCAGCAGTACGGCCGGGGAGGGTCGCTTT.

The V and J genes are TRBV2 and TRBJ1-5; D is uncertain. CDR1 is SNHLY, CDR2 FYNNEI, per germline. Trimming took 2 bases from V and 2 from J, leaving 4 bases between them. This CDR3 is 13 amino acids long. This CDR3 reads CASSEPRNQPQHF. The CDR3 DNA reads as TGTGCCAGCAGTGAACCCCGCAATCAGCCCCAGCATTTT.

The J gene is TRBJ1-3, the V gene TRBV7-8; no definite D call. CDR1 is SGHVS and CDR2 is FQNEAQ in the germline V gene. The CDR3 covers 17 residues. The V and J ends lost 5 bases and 0 bases respectively, with 17 bases between them. DNA of the CDR3: TGTGCCAGCAGCCGCCTCGCGGGCGTCCTCTCTGGAAACACCATATATTTT. Translation: CASSRLAGVLSGNTIYF.

V and J are TRBV28 and TRBJ1-1, with D possibly being TRBD1 (6 bases). CDR1 and CDR2 from the germline V gene are MDHEN and SYDVKM. There are 14 residues in the CDR3. Trimming left V 8 bases short and J 0 bases short, with 13 bases between. CDR3: CASLGGHMNTEAFF. CDR3 DNA: TGTGCCAGCTTGGGGGGACATATGAACACTGAAGCTTTCTTT.

This sequence joins TRBV18 and TRBJ1-4; possibly TRBD1 for D (5 bases). The CDR3 length is 14 residues. The germline V and J ends were trimmed by 3 bases and 4 bases, with 9 bases remaining between them. Germline lookup yields CDR1 KGHSH and CDR2 LQKENI. CDR3 coding DNA: TGTGCCAGCTCACCGACAGTTAATAATGAAAAACTGTTTTTT. It encodes CASSPTVNNEKLFF.

This chain connects TRBV2 to TRBJ2-3, with D perhaps TRBD1 or TRBD2 (5 bases each). This CDR3 has 15 residues. Germline loops: CDR1 SNHLY, CDR2 FYNNEI. V was clipped by 8 bases and J by 3 bases, with 18 bases between them. CDR3 nucleotide sequence: TGTGCCAGCGGGGGAGAGTCCCTAGCTACAGATACGCAGTATTTT. Its protein is CASGGESLATDTQYF. Variable domain in full (rest from reference TRBV2 and TRBJ2-3): EPEVTQTPSHQVTQMGQEVILRCVPISNHLYFYWYRQILGQKVEFLVSFYNNEISEKSEIFDDQFSVERPDGSNFTLKIRSTKLEDSAMYFCASGGESLATDTQYFGPGTRLTVL.

The genes are TRBV7-2 and TRBJ2-3; D is possibly TRBD1 (5 bases). CDR1 is SGHTA and CDR2 is FQGNSA in the germline V gene. CDR3 size: 13 residues. Trimming pared 4 bases from V and 4 bases from J, leaving 9 bases between. The CDR3 loop is CASSYQGADTQYF. Here the CDR3 DNA reads TGTGCCAGCAGCTACCAGGGTGCAGATACGCAGTATTTT.

The chain carries TRBV18 and TRBJ1-4, with D hard to call. Germline CDR1 reads KGHSH; CDR2 reads LQKENI. With 2 bases removed from V and 4 bases from J, the gap between germline ends came to 8 bases. The CDR3 consists of 14 residues. The CDR3: CASSPKTHNEKLFF. CDR3 coding DNA: TGTGCCAGCTCACCAAAAACTCATAATGAAAAACTGTTTTTT.

The chain uses TRBV6-5 and TRBJ2-7, with D possibly called TRBD1 or TRBD2 (5 bases each). V was pared by 2 bases and J by 0 bases, with 14 bases between. Per germline, CDR1 MNHEY and CDR2 SVGAGI. This CDR3 has 16 residues. The CDR3, as DNA: TGTGCCAGCAGTTACGTCGGGACGGGAAGCTCCTACGAGCAGTACTTC. Its protein is CASSYVGTGSSYEQYF.

This clone was detected only a few times. The V and J genes are TRBV19 and TRBJ2-2; D is unresolved. Germline V gene lookup returns CDR1 LNHDA and CDR2 SQIVND (reference sequence). There are 11 residues in the CDR3. Trimming took 1 base from V and 7 from J, leaving 1 base between them. CDR3 protein: CASSIGGELFF. The CDR3 DNA sequence: TGTGCCAGTAGTATAGGCGGGGAGCTGTTTTTT.

The chain links TRBV7-2 to TRBJ2-2; no clear D. This CDR3 contains 15 residues. The germline gives CDR1 SGHTA, CDR2 FQGNSA. V was shortened by 1 base and J by 6 bases, with 12 bases between the two germline ends. The CDR3 nucleotides are TGTGCCAGCAGCTTAGTCTTTAGTGGGTCCGGGGAGCTGTTTTTT. It codes for CASSLVFSGSGELFF.

The chain has TRBV2 and TRBJ1-4, with 8 bases that match TRBD1. The CDR3 length is 15 residues. The germline CDR1 and CDR2 sequences are SNHLY and FYNNEI. V was clipped by 2 bases and J by 7 bases; unmatched bases: 6. CDR3 residues: CASSEFGTGTEKLFF. In nucleotides, the CDR3 is TGTGCCAGCAGTGAATTTGGGACAGGAACTGAAAAACTGTTTTTT.